Following are 2 T cell receptor beta chains from one sample sequenced in a study of regulatory T cells in long-lasting Graves disease. The time point here: persistent/refractory GD, antithyroid drugs over 5 years with positive TRAb. The TCR library was made from RNA that had been extracted from PBMCs in TRIzol. Researchers made TCR beta libraries by using iRepertoire HTBI primers and running Arm-PCR on CDR3 regions. TCRdb redid the calling of the multiplex PCR reads with MiXCR, one entry per CDR3 protein. The sample records roughly 400,000 distinct CDR3 sequences, 20% to 25% being singletons. Sequencing used peripheral blood mononuclear cells (PBMCs), obtained when the disease was refractory, from a patient treated with antithyroid drugs. The receptor source for this set is a female donor with Graves disease.

This clonotype was detected many times. The rearrangement uses TRBV10-3 and TRBJ1-2; TRBD1 agrees at 8 bases. Trimming removed 5 bases from V and 6 bases from J; junction bases left unmatched: 14. CDR3 size: 16 residues. Looked up from germline, CDR1 is ENHRY and CDR2 is SYGVKD. The CDR3 nucleotides read TGTGCCATCAGTCAAGCCCCAGGGGGCGAGGGGAATGGCTACACCTTC. Amino acid sequence: CAISQAPGGEGNGYTF.

In regard to this clonotype: A much more abundant neighbour one base away suggests this may be a read error. The chain combines TRBV12-3 or TRBV12-4 with TRBJ1-4, with TRBD1 matching over 9 bases. Trimming removed 7 bases from V and 7 bases from J; junction bases left unmatched: 19. The CDR3 has 18 residues. The CDR3 spells CASTPWEGQGDSGEKLFF. The CDR3 nucleotides are TGTGCCAGCACCCCCTGGGAGGGACAGGGAGATAGCGGTGAAAAACTGTTTTTT.